This T cell receptor (beta chain) was sequenced in a study of radiotherapy plus CTLA-4 blockade in lung cancer. For the study at large: Disease control was achieved by approximately 32% of patients, and objective responses by over 15%. General study results and limits: Early clonal dynamics of blood T cells, together with interferon-beta, were reported as the best response predictor. TCR clones originating in tumors grew in number in blood after radiotherapy plus ipilimumab.

Some clones are missing from TCRdb's copy, which holds only in-frame ones; the method was immunoSEQ multiplex PCR. Of around 90,000 clones in the sample, around 83% are singletons; the top ten hold roughly 15%. V was clipped by 6 bases and J by 0 bases; unmatched bases: 4. CDR3 length equals 15 residues. Per germline, CDR1 WNHNN and CDR2 SYGVQD (reference sequence). As regards this clone: The antigen is unknown.

The receptor comes from a human donor with non-small cell lung cancer that progressed on radiotherapy plus ipilimumab. The sequencing here drew on peripheral blood, taken from a patient treated with radiotherapy plus ipilimumab. The genes are TRBV10-1 and TRBJ1-4; TRBD1 matches at 7 bases. The CDR3 nucleotides are TGCGCCAGCAGGGGACAGAATCCAACTAATGAAAAACTGTTTTTT. It encodes CASRGQNPTNEKLFF.